This TCR beta chain stems from a study of OX40 agonist ivuxolimab in advanced cancers. Across the study: Patients received ivuxolimab, an intravenous treatment, every 2 weeks at 0.01 to 10 mg/kg.

Here immunoSEQ multiplex PCR was the method, and the copy in TCRdb shows in-frame clones only, minus some. This sample has approximately 100,000 clones, with 70% to 90% found just once. The cohort excluded patients with autoimmune disease history or systemic immunosuppression. Trimming left V 6 bases short and J 2 bases short, with 14 bases between. This CDR3 region has 16 residues. In germline, CDR1 is LNHDA, CDR2 SQIVND (reference sequence). The TCR originated in an adult with an advanced solid tumor such as melanoma, head and neck, liver or kidney cancer. The rearrangement uses TRBV19 and TRBJ2-6, with unresolved D. The sample here was CD4+ or CD8+ T cells sorted from blood, taken in a trial of the OX40 agonist ivuxolimab. This CDR3 is CASRAHDGAGANVLTF. CDR3 in DNA: TGTGCCAGTAGGGCCCACGATGGAGCTGGGGCCAACGTCCTGACTTTC.